This is a list of T cell receptor beta chains from one sample in a study of T cell responses to AZD1222 COVID-19 vaccine. TCRdb's table, derived via immunoSEQ multiplex PCR, lists solely in-frame clones and lacks some. The repertoire holds 75,000 to 100,000 clones, with nearly 90% as singletons. The starting material was peripheral blood, obtained on day 0 of AZD1222 vaccination. Receptor source: an adult in good health. Both conserved end residues are part of each CDR3. The D gene is left open where the match is weak.

>TRBV3-1/TRBV3-2|.
CASSPLGLHEQYF
>TRBV10-1|TRBD2
CASSESNPLSGGAKNIQYF
>TRBV7-3|.
CASSPIQGLGELFF
>TRBV7-3|.
CASSLIHTDTQYF
>TRBV9|TRBD2
CASSAPRGGETQYF
>TRBV5-1|.
CASSYRPPEAFF
>TRBV6-1|.
CASSEGGVGDGYEQYF
>TRBV3-1/TRBV3-2|TRBD2
CASSRSRGNEQYF
>TRBV18|.
CASSPGYSSYEQYF
>TRBV9|TRBD2
CASSDSGGLQETQYF
>TRBV11-3|.
CASSFSGAREQFF
>TRBV1|.
CTSSQDSRWRAQETQYF
>TRBV5-1|.
CASRTPTTDTQYF
>TRBV18|.
CASSPPQNYGYTF
>TRBV19|TRBD1
CASSIPRGGNQPQHF
>TRBV25-1|.
CASSEGNTIYF
>TRBV5-6|TRBD1
CASSSWSPGQGDYGYTF
>TRBV4-1|TRBD1
CPPRPQGAIYNEQFF
>TRBV19|TRBD1
CASRAADRGGRDEQFF
>TRBV19|.
CASSDQGYEQFF
>TRBV11-2|.
CASSLAAGRTEAFF
>TRBV6-6|.
CASSSDTTSGYTF
>TRBV28|.
CASSLPPTVSPLHF
>TRBV9|.
CASSASLVNEQFF
>TRBV29-1|TRBD1
CSVDNRDRGPLRTDTQYF
>TRBV27|TRBD1
CASSDRVQETQYF
>TRBV11-2|TRBD1
CASSPYRQGNYGYTF
>TRBV11-2|.
CASSLVPDADTQYF
>TRBV7-7|TRBD2
CASSASGGSTDTQYF
>TRBV3-1/TRBV3-2|.
CASSQGTVTNEKLFF
>TRBV7-9|.
CASSLGSNNYGYTF
>TRBV10-3|.
CAISGLGSEAFF
>TRBV5-1|.
CASSLTFLLTGTPASSTDTQYF
>TRBV11-2|.
CASSPSTPTYEQYF
>TRBV18|TRBD1
CASSPRSPAGGANTEAFF
>TRBV18|.
CASSGLYRGPDTEAFF
>TRBV25-1|.
CASSEGVLVEQFF